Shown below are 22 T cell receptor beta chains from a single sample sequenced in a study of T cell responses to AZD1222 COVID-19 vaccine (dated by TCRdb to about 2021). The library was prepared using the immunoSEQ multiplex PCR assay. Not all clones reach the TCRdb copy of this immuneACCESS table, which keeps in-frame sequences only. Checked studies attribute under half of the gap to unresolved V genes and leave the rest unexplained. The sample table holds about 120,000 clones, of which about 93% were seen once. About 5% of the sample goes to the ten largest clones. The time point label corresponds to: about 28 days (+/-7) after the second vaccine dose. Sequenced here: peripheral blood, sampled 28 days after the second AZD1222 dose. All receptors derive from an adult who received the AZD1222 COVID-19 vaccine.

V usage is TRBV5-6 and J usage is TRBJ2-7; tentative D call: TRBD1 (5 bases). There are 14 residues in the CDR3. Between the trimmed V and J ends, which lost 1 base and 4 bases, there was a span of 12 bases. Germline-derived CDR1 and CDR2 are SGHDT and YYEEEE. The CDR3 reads CASSLIRRTYEQYF. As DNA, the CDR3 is TGTGCCAGCAGCTTGATAAGACGGACATACGAGCAGTACTTC.

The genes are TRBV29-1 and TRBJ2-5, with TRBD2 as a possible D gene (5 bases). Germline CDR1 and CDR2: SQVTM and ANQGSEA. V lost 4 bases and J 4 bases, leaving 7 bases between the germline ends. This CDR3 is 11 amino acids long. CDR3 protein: CSVGTLETQYF. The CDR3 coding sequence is TGCAGCGTTGGGACTTTAGAGACCCAGTACTTC.

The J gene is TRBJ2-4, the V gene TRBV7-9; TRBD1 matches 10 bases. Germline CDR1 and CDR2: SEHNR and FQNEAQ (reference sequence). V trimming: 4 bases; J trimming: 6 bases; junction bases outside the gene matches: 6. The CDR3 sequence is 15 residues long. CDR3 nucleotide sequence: TGTGCCAGCAGCTACCGGACAGGGGGGACAAACATTCAGTACTTC. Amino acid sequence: CASSYRTGGTNIQYF.

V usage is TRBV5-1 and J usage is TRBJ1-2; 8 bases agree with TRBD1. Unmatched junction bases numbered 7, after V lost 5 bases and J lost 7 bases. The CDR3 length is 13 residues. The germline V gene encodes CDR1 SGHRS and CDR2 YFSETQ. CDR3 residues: CASRSGQAIGYTF. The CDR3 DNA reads TGCGCCAGCAGATCGGGACAGGCCATTGGCTACACCTTC.

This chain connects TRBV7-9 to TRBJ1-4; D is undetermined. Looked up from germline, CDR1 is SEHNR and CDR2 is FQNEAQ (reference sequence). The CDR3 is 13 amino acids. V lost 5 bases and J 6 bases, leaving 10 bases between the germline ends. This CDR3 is CASSRGRDEKLFF. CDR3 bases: TGTGCCAGCAGCAGAGGACGGGATGAAAAACTGTTTTTT.

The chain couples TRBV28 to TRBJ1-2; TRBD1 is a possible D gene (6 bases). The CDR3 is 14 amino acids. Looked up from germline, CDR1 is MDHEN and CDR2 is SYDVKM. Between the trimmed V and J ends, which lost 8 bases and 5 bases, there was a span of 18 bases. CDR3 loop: CASGYQGYGYGYTF. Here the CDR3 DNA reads TGTGCCAGCGGCTACCAGGGGTATGGGTATGGCTACACCTTC.

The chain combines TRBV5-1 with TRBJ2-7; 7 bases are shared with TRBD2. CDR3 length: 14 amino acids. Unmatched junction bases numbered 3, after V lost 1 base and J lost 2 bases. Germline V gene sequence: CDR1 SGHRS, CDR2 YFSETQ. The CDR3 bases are TGCGCCAGCAGCTTGAGCGGGGTACCCTACGAGCAGTACTTC. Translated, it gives CASSLSGVPYEQYF.

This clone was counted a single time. DNA of the CDR3: TGCGCCAGCAGAGAGGGACAGCTCTCTGGAAACACCATATATTTT. Amino acid sequence: CASREGQLSGNTIYF. The chain uses TRBV10-2 and TRBJ1-3, with 7 bases identical to TRBD1. Trimming removed 6 bases from V and 0 bases from J; junction bases left unmatched: 5. The CDR3 covers 15 residues. Germline CDR1 WSHSY, CDR2 SAAADI.

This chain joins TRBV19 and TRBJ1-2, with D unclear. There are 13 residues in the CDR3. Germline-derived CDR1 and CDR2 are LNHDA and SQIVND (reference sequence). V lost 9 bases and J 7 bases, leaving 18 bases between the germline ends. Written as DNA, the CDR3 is TGTGCCAGCAGGTACCGGTCAAGGGTTGGCTACACCTTC. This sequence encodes CASRYRSRVGYTF.

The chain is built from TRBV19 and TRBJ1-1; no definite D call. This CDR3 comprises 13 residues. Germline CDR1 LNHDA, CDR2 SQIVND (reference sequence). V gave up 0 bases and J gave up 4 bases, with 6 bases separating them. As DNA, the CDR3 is TGTGCCAGTAGTATAGATCTGGGCACTGAAGCTTTCTTT. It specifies CASSIDLGTEAFF. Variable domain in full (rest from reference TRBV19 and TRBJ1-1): DGGITQSPKYLFRKEGQNVTLSCEQNLNHDAMYWYRQDPGQGLRLIYYSQIVNDFQKGDIAEGYSVSREKKESFPLTVTSAQKNPTAFYLCASSIDLGTEAFFGQGTRLTVV.

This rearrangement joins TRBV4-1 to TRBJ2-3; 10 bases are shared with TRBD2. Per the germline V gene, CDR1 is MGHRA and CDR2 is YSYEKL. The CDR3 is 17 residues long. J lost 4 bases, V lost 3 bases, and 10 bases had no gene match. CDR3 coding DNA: TGCGCCAGCAGCCATCCCCTAGCGGGAGCTCTGGCAGATACGCAGTATTTT. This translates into CASSHPLAGALADTQYF.

Here the CDR3 DNA reads TGCGCCAGCAGCCGCATTTCTCAGGGGACTGAAGCTTTCTTT. Its protein product is CASSRISQGTEAFF. The rearrangement links TRBV4-3 to TRBJ1-1, with TRBD1 as a possible D gene (6 bases). The V gene lost 4 bases and the J gene lost 5 bases, with 14 bases spanning the gap. The CDR3 totals 14 residues. Germline CDR1 reads LGHNA; CDR2 reads YSLEER.

In DNA, the CDR3 is TGCGCCAGCAGCGGCACTCAACAGAATAACTACACCTTC. This codes for CASSGTQQNNYTF. The chain combines TRBV5-1 with TRBJ1-2; D uncertain. CDR3 length: 13 residues. V lost 4 bases and J 10 bases, leaving 17 bases between the germline ends. Germline V gives CDR1 SGHRS, CDR2 YFSETQ.

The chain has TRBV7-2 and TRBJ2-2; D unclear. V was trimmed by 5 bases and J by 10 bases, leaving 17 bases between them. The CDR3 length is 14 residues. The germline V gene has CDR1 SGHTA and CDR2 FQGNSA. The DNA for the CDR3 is TGTGCCAGCAGCCCGGCCGCTCAAAGTATGGAGCTGTTTTTT. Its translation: CASSPAAQSMELFF.

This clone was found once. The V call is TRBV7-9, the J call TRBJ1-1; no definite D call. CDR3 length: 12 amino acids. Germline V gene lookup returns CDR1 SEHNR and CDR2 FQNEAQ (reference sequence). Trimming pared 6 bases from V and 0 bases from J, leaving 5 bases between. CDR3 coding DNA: TGTGCCAGCAGGGTTATGAACACTGAAGCTTTCTTT. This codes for CASRVMNTEAFF.

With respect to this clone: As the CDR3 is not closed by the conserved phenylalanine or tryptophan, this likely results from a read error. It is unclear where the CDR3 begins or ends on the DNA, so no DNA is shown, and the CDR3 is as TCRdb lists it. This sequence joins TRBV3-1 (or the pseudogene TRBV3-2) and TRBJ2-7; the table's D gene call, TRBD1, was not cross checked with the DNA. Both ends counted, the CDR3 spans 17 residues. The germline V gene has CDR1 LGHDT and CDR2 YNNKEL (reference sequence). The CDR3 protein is CASSRYHGVQGRDKNLL.

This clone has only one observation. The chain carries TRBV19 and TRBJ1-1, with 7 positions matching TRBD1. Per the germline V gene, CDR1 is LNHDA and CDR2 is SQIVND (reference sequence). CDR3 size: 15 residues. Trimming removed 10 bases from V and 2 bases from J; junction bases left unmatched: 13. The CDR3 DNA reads TGTGCCACTCAGGGTAGCGGGACAGCTAACACTGAAGCTTTCTTT. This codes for CATQGSGTANTEAFF.

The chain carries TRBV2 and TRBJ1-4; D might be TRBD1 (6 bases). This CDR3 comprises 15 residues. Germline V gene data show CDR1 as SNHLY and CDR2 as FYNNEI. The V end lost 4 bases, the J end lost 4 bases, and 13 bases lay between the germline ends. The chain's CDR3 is CASSGRTVVNEKLFF. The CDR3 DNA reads TGTGCCAGCAGTGGGCGGACAGTAGTTAATGAAAAACTGTTTTTT.

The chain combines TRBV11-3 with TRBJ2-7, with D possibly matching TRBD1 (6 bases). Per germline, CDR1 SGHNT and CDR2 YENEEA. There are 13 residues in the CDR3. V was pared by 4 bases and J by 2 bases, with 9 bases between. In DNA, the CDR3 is TGTGCCAGCAGCTCAGGGGCCCCCTACGAGCAGTACTTC. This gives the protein CASSSGAPYEQYF. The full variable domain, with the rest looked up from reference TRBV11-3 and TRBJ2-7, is EAGVVQSPRYKIIEKKQPVAFWCNPISGHNTLYWYLQNLGQGPELLIRYENEEAVDDSQLPKDRFSAERLKGVDSTLKIQPAELGDSAVYLCASSSGAPYEQYFGPGTRLTVT.

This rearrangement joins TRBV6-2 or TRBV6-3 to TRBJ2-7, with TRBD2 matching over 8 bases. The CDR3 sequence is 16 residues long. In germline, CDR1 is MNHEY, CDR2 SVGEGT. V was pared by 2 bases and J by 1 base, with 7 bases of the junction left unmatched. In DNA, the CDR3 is TGTGCCAGCAGTTACAAGGTCGGGGGGGTTTCCTACGAGCAGTACTTC. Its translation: CASSYKVGGVSYEQYF.

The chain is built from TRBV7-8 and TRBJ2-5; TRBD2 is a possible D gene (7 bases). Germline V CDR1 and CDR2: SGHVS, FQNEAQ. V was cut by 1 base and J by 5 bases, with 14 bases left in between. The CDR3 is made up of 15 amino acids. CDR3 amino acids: CASSLGGGAGETQYF. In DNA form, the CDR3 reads TGTGCCAGCAGCTTAGGGGGGGGCGCAGGGGAGACCCAGTACTTC.

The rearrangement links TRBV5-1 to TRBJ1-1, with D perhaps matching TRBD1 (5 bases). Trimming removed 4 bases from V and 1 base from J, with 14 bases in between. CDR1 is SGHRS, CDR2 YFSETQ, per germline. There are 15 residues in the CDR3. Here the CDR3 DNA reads TGCGCCAGCAGCCCGGGACCCCGCAGGAACACTGAAGCTTTCTTT. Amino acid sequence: CASSPGPRRNTEAFF.